This T cell receptor beta chain emerged from a study of OX40 agonist ivuxolimab in advanced cancers. Looking at the study overall: From 23 to 79 years was the age range, with a mean of around 54 years, and about 83% were male. Partial responses were achieved by three patients, of whom one had hepatocellular carcinoma and two had cutaneous melanoma.

General study results and limits: Expanded clones were, on average, more numerous among CD8+ T cells than CD4+.

Sequencing used immunoSEQ multiplex PCR; TCRdb keeps in-frame clones, though not all of them. The repertoire holds around 56,000 clones, more than 85% seen once, with roughly 1.5% in the top ten. A note on this clone: As yet, its antigen is unknown.

The CDR3 totals 13 residues. V lost 1 base, J lost 7 bases, and 10 bases lay in between. Germline V gene sequence: CDR1 MNHNS, CDR2 SASEGT. V is TRBV6-1 and J is TRBJ1-1; a possible D gene is TRBD1 (6 bases). The TCR originated in an adult with an advanced solid tumor such as melanoma, head and neck, liver or kidney cancer. The source material was CD4+ or CD8+ T cells sorted from blood, sampled in a trial of the OX40 agonist ivuxolimab. CDR3 residues: CASSEGGHGEAFF. The CDR3 nucleotides are TGTGCCAGCAGTGAAGGGGGACACGGTGAAGCTTTCTTT.